What follows are 20 T cell receptor beta chains derived from one specimen sequenced in a study of T cells in Graves' hyperthyroidism and ophthalmopathy. The TCR beta CDR3 regions underwent amplification using RNA transcripts as the source. Researchers ran a first-round RT-PCR on the TCR CDR3 using the HTBI primer set. TCRdb reprocessed the multiplex PCR reads with MiXCR, giving one entry per CDR3 protein. Here the sample spans about 510,000 distinct CDR3 sequences, 11% to 15% being singletons. Sequenced material: blood. The receptor set was obtained from a woman aged 40 to 50 with Graves' hyperthyroidism.

The chain has TRBV5-1 and TRBJ1-2, with 7 bases aligning to TRBD1. Germline values: CDR1 SGHRS, CDR2 YFSETQ. CDR3 size: 15 residues. With 4 bases clipped from V and 5 bases from J, the junction kept 11 bases outside the gene matches. CDR3 in amino acids: CASSGGDSVYYGYTF. The DNA of the CDR3 is TGCGCCAGCAGCGGCGGGGACAGCGTTTATTATGGCTACACCTTC.

This clonotype turned up a few times. The rearrangement links TRBV7-8 to TRBJ2-5; no reliable D call. The V end lost 8 bases, the J end lost 2 bases, and 9 bases lay between the germline ends. In germline, CDR1 is SGHVS, CDR2 FQNEAQ. The CDR3 has 12 residues. The CDR3 loop reads CASFKLQETQYF. The CDR3, as DNA: TGTGCCAGCTTCAAATTACAAGAGACCCAGTACTTC. Full variable domain (remainder filled in from reference TRBV7-8 and TRBJ2-5): GAGVSQSPRYKVAKRGQDVALRCDPISGHVSLFWYQQALGQGPEFLTYFQNEAQLDKSGLPSDRFFAERPEGSVSTLKIQRTQQEDSAVYLCASFKLQETQYFGPGTRLLVL.

This clonotype appeared once. No conserved phenylalanine or tryptophan is present at the end of the CDR3, so a read error is the likely explanation. The rearrangement uses TRBV10-3 and TRBJ1-1; TRBD1 aligns across 9 bases. Germline V lookup: CDR1 ENHRY, CDR2 SYGVKD. After removal of 5 bases from V and 3 bases from J, the junction contained 7 bases not matched to a gene. The CDR3 extends over 15 amino acids. The CDR3 coding sequence is TGTGCCATCAGTTTAACAGGGGGCGCGGACACTGAAGCTTTCTCT. It yields the protein CAISLTGGADTEAFS.

This clonotype was detected a few times. The chain combines TRBV7-3 with TRBJ1-1; possibly TRBD1 for D (6 bases). Germline loops: CDR1 SGHTA, CDR2 FQGTGA. V was shortened by 1 base and J by 3 bases, with 12 bases between the two germline ends. This CDR3 region has 15 residues. The chain's CDR3 is CASSLNTGIHTEAFF. In DNA form, the CDR3 reads TGTGCCAGCAGCTTAAATACAGGGATTCACACTGAAGCTTTCTTT.

Ten or more counts support this clonotype. V gene TRBV3-1 combines with J gene TRBJ2-7; D remains unclear. Germline CDR1 is LGHDT and CDR2 is YNNKEL (reference sequence). CDR3 length: 15 amino acids. V dropped 1 base and J dropped 4 bases, with 14 bases sitting between them. The CDR3 nucleotides read TGTGCCAGCAGCCAAGCCCATATCCCCACGTACGAGCAGTACTTC. Translating it yields CASSQAHIPTYEQYF.

This clonotype was picked up many times. The chain employs TRBV27 and TRBJ2-7; 8 positions agree with TRBD1. The V gene's germline CDR1 is MNHEY and CDR2 SMNVEV (reference sequence). V lost 2 bases, J lost 3 bases, and 3 bases stayed unmatched. CDR3 length equals 14 residues. The CDR3 DNA reads TGTGCCAGCAGTTTACGGGACAGGTTCTACGAGCAGTACTTC. It specifies CASSLRDRFYEQYF.

Ten or more counts support this clonotype. The chain links TRBV11-2 to TRBJ1-1; 7 nucleotides align to TRBD1. Unmatched junction bases numbered 16, after V lost 4 bases and J lost 5 bases. Germline V gives CDR1 SGHAT, CDR2 FQNNGV. The CDR3 spans 17 residues. The CDR3 sequence: CASSWGQRDPRTTEAFF. CDR3 nucleotides: TGTGCCAGCAGCTGGGGACAGAGAGATCCTCGAACTACTGAAGCTTTCTTT.

This clonotype showed up many times. The chain employs TRBV12-5 and TRBJ2-7, with TRBD2 matching over 9 bases. With V trimmed by 0 bases and J by 4 bases, 19 bases remained unmatched. The CDR3 is 20 residues long. CDR1 LGHNT and CDR2 FRNRAP come from the germline V gene. CDR3 sequence reads: CASGLVLLTSGARQFYEQYF. The CDR3 coding sequence is TGTGCTAGTGGTTTGGTATTGCTGACTAGCGGAGCCCGACAATTTTACGAGCAGTACTTC.

In this sample, this clonotype turned up a few times. This sequence joins TRBV29-1 and TRBJ2-7, with 11 bases aligning to TRBD2. The germline gives CDR1 SQVTM, CDR2 ANQGSEA. The CDR3 contains 13 residues. The V segment lost 7 bases and the J segment 2 bases; nucleotides outside the gene matches: 4. The CDR3, as DNA: TGCAGCGCACGGACTAGCGGGCCCTACGAGCAGTACTTC. Its translation is CSARTSGPYEQYF.

This clonotype was counted ten times or more. This chain connects TRBV19 to TRBJ1-2; D is unclear. Trimming left V 6 bases short and J 2 bases short, with 22 bases between. CDR1 and CDR2 from the germline V gene are LNHDA and SQIVND (reference sequence). This CDR3 comprises 17 residues. CDR3 loop: CASRRREAQRRNYGYTF. The DNA of the CDR3 is TGTGCCAGTAGGAGAAGGGAGGCGCAGCGACGAAACTATGGCTACACCTTC.

J is TRBJ2-1 and V is TRBV6-1, with TRBD2 matching over 9 bases. This CDR3 region has 14 residues. Germline loops: CDR1 MNHNS, CDR2 SASEGT. J was trimmed by 7 bases and V by 6 bases; bases with no gene match: 7. CDR3 sequence: CASSLTSGGNEQFF. The CDR3 nucleotides are TGTGCCAGCAGCCTGACTAGCGGAGGGAATGAGCAGTTCTTC.

In its sample, this clonotype was seen many times. This sequence joins TRBV7-9 and TRBJ2-7; D gene uncertain. V lost 0 bases to trimming and J lost 2 bases, with 14 bases between them. Germline V gives CDR1 SEHNR, CDR2 FQNEAQ (reference sequence). The CDR3 has 16 residues. CDR3: CASSLAHDPSTYEQYF. The CDR3 DNA reads as TGTGCCAGCAGCTTAGCCCACGACCCATCCACCTACGAGCAGTACTTC.

For this clonotype: It may be a read error: a sequence one base away is much more abundant. The chain links TRBV2 to TRBJ2-3; 7 positions agree with TRBD1. The CDR3 contains 14 residues. V gave up 7 bases and J gave up 10 bases; unmatched junction bases: 14. Germline CDR1 SNHLY, CDR2 FYNNEI. In DNA, the CDR3 is TGTGCCAGCAAAAGCGCTCCCCAGGGGGATGCGCAGTATTTT. Its protein product is CASKSAPQGDAQYF.

This clonotype showed up many times. The chain couples TRBV7-8 to TRBJ1-5; weak D call: TRBD1 (6 bases). The CDR3 extends over 15 amino acids. The germline V and J ends were trimmed by 1 base and 1 base, with 8 bases remaining between them. The germline gives CDR1 SGHVS, CDR2 FQNEAQ. This CDR3 is CASSLEGTSNQPQHF. CDR3 nucleotides: TGTGCCAGCAGCTTAGAGGGGACAAGCAATCAGCCCCAGCATTTT.

This chain links TRBV30 with TRBJ2-5; 7 nucleotides align to TRBD1. CDR3 length: 15 residues. Germline values: CDR1 GTSNPN, CDR2 SVGIG (reference sequence). V lost 3 bases and J lost 5; bases outside the gene matches: 12. The CDR3 DNA sequence: TGTGCCTGGAGCCCACGATGGACAGGCGGGGAGACCCAGTACTTC. Amino acid sequence: CAWSPRWTGGETQYF. Full variable domain (missing parts from reference TRBV30 and TRBJ2-5): SQTIHQWPATLVQPVGSPLSLECTVEGTSNPNLYWYRQAAGRGLQLLFYSVGIGQISSEVPQNLSASRPQDRQFILSSKKLLLSDSGFYLCAWSPRWTGGETQYFGPGTRLLVL.

This clonotype was seen at least ten times. In DNA, the CDR3 is TGTGCCAGCAGCCCCCTAGCGGGATCAGCCCCCGGGGAGCTGTTTTTT. Amino acids: CASSPLAGSAPGELFF. The chain has TRBV3-1 and TRBJ2-2; 9 bases match TRBD2. The CDR3 totals 16 residues. J was trimmed by 6 bases and V by 4 bases; bases with no gene match: 9. CDR1 is LGHDT, CDR2 YNNKEL, per germline (reference sequence). Filled out from reference TRBV3-1 and TRBJ2-2, the complete variable domain reads DTAVSQTPKYLVTQMGNDKSIKCEQNLGHDTMYWYKQDSKKFLKIMFSYNNKELIINETVPNRFSPKSPDKAHLNLHINSLELGDSAVYFCASSPLAGSAPGELFFGEGSRLTVL.

This clonotype was observed many times. The J gene is TRBJ2-1, the V gene TRBV30; 12 positions agree with TRBD2. The germline CDR1 and CDR2 sequences are GTSNPN and SVGIG (reference sequence). This CDR3 has 15 amino acids. With 2 bases clipped from V and 7 bases from J, the junction kept 6 bases outside the gene matches. The CDR3 bases are TGTGCCTGGAGTTTGTGGACTAGCGGGAATAATGAGCAGTTCTTC. Its translation is CAWSLWTSGNNEQFF. The whole variable domain, filled in from reference TRBV30 and TRBJ2-1, reads SQTIHQWPATLVQPVGSPLSLECTVEGTSNPNLYWYRQAAGRGLQLLFYSVGIGQISSEVPQNLSASRPQDRQFILSSKKLLLSDSGFYLCAWSLWTSGNNEQFFGPGTRLTVL.

The rearrangement links TRBV7-6 to TRBJ2-1; D ambiguous. Germline V lookup: CDR1 SGHVS, CDR2 FNYEAQ. V lost 4 bases and J lost 5, with 9 bases in between. This CDR3 has 13 amino acids. CDR3 nucleotide sequence: TGTGCCAGCAGCTCCCAGACCAACAATGAGCAGTTCTTC. Amino acid sequence: CASSSQTNNEQFF. Full variable domain (outside the CDR3, taken from reference TRBV7-6 and TRBJ2-1): GAGVSQSPRYKVTKRGQDVALRCDPISGHVSLYWYRQALGQGPEFLTYFNYEAQQDKSGLPNDRFSAERPEGSISTLTIQRTEQRDSAMYRCASSSQTNNEQFFGPGTRLTVL.

This clonotype was observed a few times. The chain joins TRBV2 to TRBJ2-7; unclear D gene. V was pared by 5 bases and J by 1 base, with 12 bases between. There are 14 residues in the CDR3. Looked up from germline, CDR1 is SNHLY and CDR2 is FYNNEI. This CDR3 is CASSLNRQSYEQYF. The CDR3 DNA is TGTGCCAGCAGTCTCAACCGACAATCCTACGAGCAGTACTTC.

This clonotype was seen repeatedly, ten times or more. The genes are TRBV24-1 and TRBJ2-1; 8 bases are shared with TRBD1. The CDR3 spans 16 residues. Trimming cost V 1 base and J 4 bases; bases outside gene matches: 5. Germline CDR1 and CDR2: KGHDR and SFDVKD. CDR3 amino acids: CATSDFGQGSYNEQFF. The CDR3 region has the DNA TGTGCCACCAGTGATTTCGGACAGGGATCATACAATGAGCAGTTCTTC.